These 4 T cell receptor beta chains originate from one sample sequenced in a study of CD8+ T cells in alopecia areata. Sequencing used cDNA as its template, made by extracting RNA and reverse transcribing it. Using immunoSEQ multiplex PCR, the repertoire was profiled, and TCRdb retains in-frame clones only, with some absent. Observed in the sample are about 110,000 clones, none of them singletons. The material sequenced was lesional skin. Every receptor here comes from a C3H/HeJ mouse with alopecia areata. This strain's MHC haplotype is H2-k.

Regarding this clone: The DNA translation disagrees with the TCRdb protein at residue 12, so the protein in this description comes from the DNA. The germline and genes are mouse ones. Partial CDR3 DNA: TGTGCCAGCAGTGATGAGGGACAGATTAATTCGCCC. This gives the protein CASSDEGQINSP. The complete CDR3 protein is CASSDEGQINSPLYF. The chain has TRBV13-3 and TRBJ1-6; 7 bases align to TRBD1. Read data end 3 residues before the CDR3 end; the end is taken from the germline J gene. TRBJ1-6 is an ORF, and what it does is uncertain. The CDR3 runs to 15 residues. Germline V gene lookup returns CDR1 NNHDY and CDR2 SYVADS. J lost 6 bases, V lost 0 bases, and 3 bases had no gene match.

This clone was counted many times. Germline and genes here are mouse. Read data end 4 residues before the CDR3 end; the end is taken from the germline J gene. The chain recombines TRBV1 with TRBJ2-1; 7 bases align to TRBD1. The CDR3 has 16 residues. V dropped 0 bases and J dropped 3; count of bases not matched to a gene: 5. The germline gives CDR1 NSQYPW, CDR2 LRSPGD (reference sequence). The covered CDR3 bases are TGCACCTGCAGTGCAGATCGTGGGACAGTCTATGCT. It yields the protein CTCSADRGTVYA. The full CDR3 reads CTCSADRGTVYAEQFF.

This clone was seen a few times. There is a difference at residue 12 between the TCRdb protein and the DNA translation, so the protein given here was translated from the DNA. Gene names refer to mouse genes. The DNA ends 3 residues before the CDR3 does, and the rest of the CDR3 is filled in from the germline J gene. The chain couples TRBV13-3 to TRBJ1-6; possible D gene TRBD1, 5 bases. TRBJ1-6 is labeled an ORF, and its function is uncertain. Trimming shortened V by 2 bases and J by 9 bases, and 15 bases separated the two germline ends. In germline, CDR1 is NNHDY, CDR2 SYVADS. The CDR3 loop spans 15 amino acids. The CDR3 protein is CASSERGLWGSPLYF. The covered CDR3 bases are TGTGCCAGCAGTGAGAGGGGCCTCTGGGGTTCGCCC.

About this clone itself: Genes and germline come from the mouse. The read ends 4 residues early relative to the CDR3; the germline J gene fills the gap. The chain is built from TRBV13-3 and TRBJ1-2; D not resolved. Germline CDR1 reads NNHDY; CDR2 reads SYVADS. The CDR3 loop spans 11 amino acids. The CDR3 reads CASSQDFDYTF. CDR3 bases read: TGTGCCAGCAGCCAGGATTTC.